The 15 T cell receptor beta chains given below trace back to one sample, sequenced in a study of T cells in localized non-small cell lung cancer. Method: immunoSEQ multiplex PCR; TCRdb's copy keeps in-frame clones and lacks some. This table holds 20,000 to 30,000 clones, roughly nine tenths found once. The sequences come from peripheral blood, collected before any cancer treatment. Every receptor here comes from a woman aged 40-69 years with stage I lung adenocarcinoma.

The genes are TRBV6-5 and TRBJ1-1, with D hard to call. This CDR3 spans 11 amino acids. In germline, CDR1 is MNHEY, CDR2 SVGAGI. Trimming cost V 6 bases and J 4 bases, with 6 bases left between them. The CDR3 DNA is TGTGCCAGCAGGGTTGGCACTGAAGCTTTCTTT. Protein: CASRVGTEAFF.

The chain combines TRBV4-3 with TRBJ2-2, with 7 bases fitting TRBD2. This CDR3 spans 15 amino acids. The V and J ends lost 4 bases and 4 bases, in that order; junction bases with no gene match: 6. Per the germline V gene, CDR1 is LGHNA and CDR2 is YSLEER. Here the CDR3 reads CASSPRLAATGELFF. Written as DNA, the CDR3 is TGCGCCAGCAGCCCGAGACTAGCCGCCACCGGGGAGCTGTTTTTT.

The chain couples TRBV9 to TRBJ2-5; 10 positions match TRBD2. CDR3 length equals 18 residues. V trimming: 0 bases; J trimming: 4 bases; junction bases outside the gene matches: 12. The germline V gene has CDR1 SGDLS and CDR2 YYNGEE. CDR3: CASSVVASGGPGGETQYF. The CDR3 DNA is TGTGCCAGCAGCGTAGTCGCTAGCGGGGGCCCCGGAGGAGAGACCCAGTACTTC.

This chain joins TRBV7-3 and TRBJ2-2; D is possibly TRBD1 or TRBD2 (5 bases each). This CDR3 region has 16 residues. The germline CDR1 and CDR2 sequences are SGHTA and FQGTGA. The V gene lost 5 bases and the J gene lost 7 bases, with 20 bases spanning the gap. Here the CDR3 DNA reads TGTGCCAGCAGCCCATTGGGACCGACGTTTATCGGGGAGCTGTTTTTT. Translated, it gives CASSPLGPTFIGELFF.

The V gene is TRBV6-5, the J gene TRBJ1-1; D unresolved. Germline V gene lookup returns CDR1 MNHEY and CDR2 SVGAGI. CDR3 length equals 11 residues. Trimming took off 7 bases at V and 3 bases at J, with 6 bases between the two ends. The CDR3 DNA reads TGTGCCAGCATTGTATACACTGAAGCTTTCTTT. It translates to CASIVYTEAFF.

V usage is TRBV11-2 and J usage is TRBJ2-3; possible D gene TRBD2, 5 bases. The germline V gene has CDR1 SGHAT and CDR2 FQNNGV. This CDR3 spans 15 amino acids. V lost 0 bases and J lost 2, with 9 bases in between. CDR3 bases: TGTGCCAGCAGCTTAGACACGGGAAACACAGATACGCAGTATTTT. Protein sequence: CASSLDTGNTDTQYF.

The rearrangement links TRBV7-8 to TRBJ1-5; a possible D gene is TRBD1 (6 bases). CDR1 SGHVS and CDR2 FQNEAQ come from the germline V gene. The CDR3 totals 14 residues. V was clipped by 5 bases and J by 3 bases, with 11 bases between them. The CDR3 spells CASSGRGLNQPQHF. The CDR3 coding sequence is TGTGCCAGCAGCGGCCGGGGGCTCAATCAGCCCCAGCATTTT. The full variable domain, rest sourced from reference TRBV7-8 and TRBJ1-5, is GAGVSQSPRYKVAKRGQDVALRCDPISGHVSLFWYQQALGQGPEFLTYFQNEAQLDKSGLPSDRFFAERPEGSVSTLKIQRTQQEDSAVYLCASSGRGLNQPQHFGDGTRLSIL.

The chain has TRBV7-6 and TRBJ2-3; 7 bases align to TRBD2. Losses at the gene ends were 5 bases for V and 2 bases for J; bases not matched to a gene: 7. CDR3 length: 15 amino acids. Germline loops: CDR1 SGHVS, CDR2 FNYEAQ. The chain's CDR3 is CASSPGLGATDTQYF. CDR3 DNA sequence: TGTGCCAGCAGCCCAGGACTAGGGGCCACAGATACGCAGTATTTT.

Written as DNA, the CDR3 is TGTGCCAGCAGTGAAGCTACCTTAGCGGCACAGCAAGAGACCCAGTACTTC. Its protein product is CASSEATLAAQQETQYF. V gene TRBV2 combines with J gene TRBJ2-5; a weak D match, TRBD2 (6 bases). This CDR3 has 17 amino acids. V was shortened by 0 bases and J by 2 bases, with 16 bases between the two germline ends. CDR1 and CDR2 (germline): SNHLY, FYNNEI.

The chain joins TRBV18 to TRBJ2-6; TRBD2 might be the D (6 bases). Deletions cut 1 base from V and 2 bases from J, with 9 bases between. The CDR3 covers 16 residues. Germline V lookup: CDR1 KGHSH, CDR2 LQKENI. The CDR3 region has the DNA TGTGCCAGCTCACCACAGGGAGGCGCTGGGGCCAACGTCCTGACTTTC. Protein sequence: CASSPQGGAGANVLTF.

This chain's CDR3 is CASSAGLAGGLDTDTQYF. CDR3 bases: TGTGCCAGCAGTGCGGGACTAGCGGGGGGGCTTGACACAGATACGCAGTATTTT. The rearrangement uses TRBV27 and TRBJ2-3; 16 bases are a match to TRBD2. Trimming took 5 bases from V and 2 from J; bases not matched to a gene: 7. Germline lookup yields CDR1 MNHEY and CDR2 SMNVEV (reference sequence). The length of the CDR3 is 18 residues.

The chain joins TRBV28 to TRBJ1-4; D remains unclear. Germline assignment: CDR1 MDHEN and CDR2 SYDVKM. V lost 11 bases and J 6 bases, leaving 19 bases between the germline ends. The CDR3 loop spans 14 amino acids. In DNA, the CDR3 is TGTGCCGTCTCAGAAAGGCCTCTGGATGAAAAACTGTTTTTT. It codes for CAVSERPLDEKLFF.

This rearrangement joins TRBV7-8 to TRBJ1-5; TRBD1 aligns across 8 bases. The junction had 3 bases not matched to a gene; V was cut back by 3 bases and J by 2 bases. The germline gives CDR1 SGHVS, CDR2 FQNEAQ. This CDR3 has 15 amino acids. CDR3 in DNA: TGTGCCAGCAGCTTGCCGGGACAGGGCAATCAGCCCCAGCATTTT. It encodes CASSLPGQGNQPQHF.

J is TRBJ2-5 and V is TRBV2, with 7 bases matching TRBD2. The germline gives CDR1 SNHLY, CDR2 FYNNEI. The CDR3 contains 15 residues. V shed 5 bases and J 2 bases; nucleotides not matched to a gene: 8. CDR3 in amino acids: CASSSRLASQETQYF. CDR3 bases: TGTGCCAGCAGTTCGCGACTAGCCAGTCAAGAGACCCAGTACTTC.

CDR3 bases: TGTGCCAGCAGCCGGCTAGGGACAGGGCGTGATACGCAGTATTTT. Its translation is CASSRLGTGRDTQYF. The rearrangement links TRBV7-9 to TRBJ2-3; TRBD1 matches at 9 bases. Germline-derived CDR1 and CDR2 are SEHNR and FQNEAQ (reference sequence). J gave up 6 bases and V 5 bases, and 9 bases lay outside the gene matches. There are 15 residues in the CDR3. Full variable domain (outside the CDR3, taken from reference TRBV7-9 and TRBJ2-3): DTGVSQNPRHKITKRGQNVTFRCDPISEHNRLYWYRQTLGQGPEFLTYFQNEAQLEKSRLLSDRFSAERPKGSFSTLEIQRTEQGDSAMYLCASSRLGTGRDTQYFGPGTRLTVL.